Shown below are 31 T cell receptor beta chains from a single sample sequenced in a study of memory CD4+ T cells and cytomegalovirus serostatus. Sequencing used immunoSEQ multiplex PCR; TCRdb keeps in-frame clones, though not all of them. The sample lists approximately 92,000 clones, 80% occurring once. The sort gate was single viable CD3+CD4+CD8-CD45RO+ cells for memory CD4+ T cells. The sample consisted of memory CD4+ T cells from blood. The receptor set was obtained from an adult in good health and CMV-seropositive.

This chain links TRBV5-1 with TRBJ2-3, with D hard to call. Germline assignment: CDR1 SGHRS and CDR2 YFSETQ. V lost 0 bases to trimming and J lost 0 bases, with 11 bases between them. The length of the CDR3 is 16 residues. The CDR3 coding sequence is TGCGCCAGCAGCTTGGTGTCAGGTTTAAGCACAGATACGCAGTATTTT. Translated, it gives CASSLVSGLSTDTQYF. Full variable domain (rest looked up from reference TRBV5-1 and TRBJ2-3): KAGVTQTPRYLIKTRGQQVTLSCSPISGHRSVSWYQQTPGQGLQFLFEYFSETQRNKGNFPGRFSGRQFSNSRSEMNVSTLELGDSALYLCASSLVSGLSTDTQYFGPGTRLTVL.

The chain links TRBV28 to TRBJ1-2; 7 positions match TRBD1. The germline gives CDR1 MDHEN, CDR2 SYDVKM. The CDR3 spans 12 residues. Trimming cost V 5 bases and J 6 bases; bases outside gene matches: 3. CDR3 in DNA: TGTGCCAGCAGTCTTCAGGGGGATGGCTACACCTTC. Translation gives CASSLQGDGYTF.

The V call is TRBV29-1, the J call TRBJ2-7; maybe TRBD1 (6 bases). V was trimmed by 4 bases and J by 4 bases, leaving 17 bases between them. The germline gives CDR1 SQVTM, CDR2 ANQGSEA. This CDR3 has 14 residues. CDR3 in DNA: TGCAGCGTTGTATTCGGGACAAAGAGGTACGAGCAGTACTTC. Translation: CSVVFGTKRYEQYF.

This clone was seen a handful of times. The J gene is TRBJ2-5, the V gene TRBV10-3; 8 bases line up with TRBD2. CDR3 size: 13 residues. V shed 4 bases, J shed 5 bases, and the junction held 3 bases outside the gene matches. Germline CDR1 ENHRY, CDR2 SYGVKD. The DNA for the CDR3 is TGTGCCATCAGTGGTTCGGGGGGGGAGACCCAGTACTTC. Protein product: CAISGSGGETQYF.

The chain joins TRBV4-2 to TRBJ2-3; 13 bases agree with TRBD2. The ends lost 0 bases at V and 1 base at J; junction bases unmatched: 13. The CDR3 covers 21 residues. The germline CDR1 and CDR2 sequences are LGHNA and YNFKEQ. The CDR3 loop is CASSQEAGTSGIGRGTDTQYF. The CDR3 DNA reads as TGTGCCAGCAGCCAAGAGGCCGGGACTAGCGGGATTGGTCGCGGCACAGATACGCAGTATTTT.

This clone was counted only a few times. This chain links TRBV28 with TRBJ1-4; a possible D gene is TRBD1 (5 bases). Germline-derived CDR1 and CDR2 are MDHEN and SYDVKM. Trimming pared 6 bases from V and 8 bases from J, leaving 34 bases between. This CDR3 spans 20 amino acids. CDR3 sequence: CASSLIPPLSTGIGAEKLFF. The CDR3 bases are TGTGCCAGCAGCCTTATACCACCTCTCTCAACCGGGATCGGGGCAGAAAAACTGTTTTTT.

The V gene is TRBV5-1, the J gene TRBJ1-2; no clear D gene. Trimming cost V 4 bases and J 4 bases, with 14 bases left between them. The CDR3 has 14 amino acids. CDR1 and CDR2 (germline): SGHRS, YFSETQ. The CDR3 bases are TGCGCCAGCAGCCCAGACGGATCAAGCTATGGCTACACCTTC. Translation: CASSPDGSSYGYTF.

The chain links TRBV18 to TRBJ2-2, with D possibly being TRBD1 (6 bases). V was trimmed by 6 bases and J by 0 bases, leaving 14 bases between them. This CDR3 spans 16 amino acids. The V gene's germline CDR1 is KGHSH and CDR2 LQKENI. The CDR3 here is CASSQNRVTNTGELFF. The DNA for the CDR3 is TGTGCCAGCTCTCAAAACAGGGTTACGAACACCGGGGAGCTGTTTTTT.

V gene TRBV7-2 combines with J gene TRBJ2-1, with TRBD2 matching over 12 bases. Germline V gene lookup returns CDR1 SGHTA and CDR2 FQGNSA. The V and J ends lost 5 bases and 6 bases, in that order; junction bases with no gene match: 11. The CDR3 runs 17 residues. CDR3 in DNA: TGTGCCAGCAGCGGACGACTAGCGGGAGAGGGGATCAATGAGCAGTTCTTC. Translating gives CASSGRLAGEGINEQFF.

This clone was counted once. The gene calls are TRBV4-2 and TRBJ1-2; D not resolved. Germline CDR1 reads LGHNA; CDR2 reads YNFKEQ. The CDR3 sequence is 16 residues long. Trimming removed 0 bases at V and 4 bases at J, with 15 bases between. The CDR3 is CASSQENAGIGYGYTF. The CDR3 coding sequence is TGTGCCAGCAGCCAAGAAAATGCAGGAATCGGCTATGGCTACACCTTC.

CDR3 nucleotide sequence: TGTGCCAGCAGTGAAGGACAGGGCACTTTCTATAGCAATCAGCCCCAGCATTTT. Residues: CASSEGQGTFYSNQPQHF. The chain uses TRBV6-1 and TRBJ1-5; TRBD1 aligns across 7 bases. The CDR3 contains 18 residues. The V gene's germline CDR1 is MNHNS and CDR2 SASEGT. The junction had 9 bases not matched to a gene; V was cut back by 1 base and J by 0 bases.

This clone has only one observation. The chain carries TRBV7-2 and TRBJ2-3; possibly TRBD2 for D (5 bases). Germline CDR1 is SGHTA and CDR2 is FQGNSA. The CDR3 loop spans 15 amino acids. The germline V and J ends were trimmed by 1 base and 1 base, with 9 bases remaining between them. This CDR3 is CASSLGTPRTDTQYF. The CDR3 DNA sequence: TGTGCCAGCAGCTTAGGGACTCCCCGCACAGATACGCAGTATTTT.

The gene calls are TRBV5-4 and TRBJ1-3; unclear D gene. The V gene lost 0 bases and the J gene lost 9 bases, with 7 bases spanning the gap. The CDR3 totals 12 residues. Germline CDR1 SGHNT, CDR2 YYREEE (reference sequence). The CDR3 sequence: CASSLDAATIYF. The CDR3 nucleotides are TGTGCCAGCAGCTTGGATGCAGCCACCATATATTTT.

The chain employs TRBV28 and TRBJ1-1, with D unresolved. The V and J ends lost 4 bases and 0 bases respectively, with 9 bases between them. Germline-derived CDR1 and CDR2 are MDHEN and SYDVKM. The CDR3 is 14 amino acids. The CDR3 DNA reads TGTGCCAGCAGTTCATGGAGTTTGAACACTGAAGCTTTCTTT. It yields the protein CASSSWSLNTEAFF. Full variable domain (outside the CDR3, taken from reference TRBV28 and TRBJ1-1): DVKVTQSSRYLVKRTGEKVFLECVQDMDHENMFWYRQDPGLGLRLIYFSYDVKMKEKGDIPEGYSVSREKKERFSLILESASTNQTSMYLCASSSWSLNTEAFFGQGTRLTVV.

A remark on this clone: The same CDR3 can be traced to other DNA sequences in this sample. The genes are TRBV9 and TRBJ2-5; maybe TRBD1 (5 bases). V was shortened by 2 bases and J by 4 bases, with 12 bases between the two germline ends. Germline CDR1 reads SGDLS; CDR2 reads YYNGEE. The CDR3 loop spans 14 amino acids. The CDR3 protein is CASSVGPSRETQYF. The CDR3 DNA sequence: TGTGCCAGCAGCGTGGGGCCCTCCCGAGAGACCCAGTACTTC. The whole variable domain, remainder taken from reference TRBV9 and TRBJ2-5, is DSGVTQTPKHLITATGQRVTLRCSPRSGDLSVYWYQQSLDQGLQFLIQYYNGEERAKGNILERFSAQQFPDLHSELNLSSLELGDSALYFCASSVGPSRETQYFGPGTRLLVL.

CDR3 sequence (DNA): TGCGCCAGCAGTGGACAGGGGGGGAACACTGAAGCTTTCTTT. It is translated as CASSGQGGNTEAFF. The chain is built from TRBV10-2 and TRBJ1-1; 9 nucleotides align to TRBD1. The germline V gene encodes CDR1 WSHSY and CDR2 SAAADI. Trimming removed 4 bases from V and 1 base from J; junction bases left unmatched: 1. The CDR3 sequence is 14 residues long.

The V and J genes are TRBV7-9 and TRBJ2-2, with D possibly being TRBD1 (6 bases). Per germline, CDR1 SEHNR and CDR2 FQNEAQ (reference sequence). The CDR3 length is 13 residues. V lost 5 bases and J lost 8, with 12 bases in between. The CDR3 sequence is CASSKARGGELFF. The CDR3 region has the DNA TGTGCCAGCAGCAAAGCCAGGGGTGGGGAGCTGTTTTTT.

The CDR3 nucleotides read TGCGCCAGCAGCCAGGGGACTCTCTCCTACGAGCAGTACTTC. Its protein is CASSQGTLSYEQYF. The chain recombines TRBV4-3 with TRBJ2-7; TRBD2 might be the D (6 bases). This CDR3 contains 14 residues. CDR1 and CDR2 (germline): LGHNA, YSLEER. Trimming stripped 3 bases from V and 0 bases from J, with 9 bases between.

The chain links TRBV19 to TRBJ2-7, with D tentatively TRBD1 (6 bases). The V end was cut by 5 bases, the J end by 6 bases, with 14 bases between. The CDR3 sequence is 13 residues long. CDR1 is LNHDA, CDR2 SQIVND, per germline (reference sequence). For the CDR3, the DNA is TGTGCCAGTAGTCTTCGGACAGAGCTCGAGCAGTACTTC. Amino acid sequence: CASSLRTELEQYF.

The rearrangement links TRBV5-1 to TRBJ2-2; D is ambiguous. Between the trimmed V and J ends, which lost 0 bases and 1 base, there was a span of 4 bases. This CDR3 comprises 14 residues. Germline CDR1 and CDR2: SGHRS and YFSETQ. The CDR3 here is CASSLGLNTGELFF. The CDR3, as DNA: TGCGCCAGCAGCTTGGGCCTGAACACCGGGGAGCTGTTTTTT.

This clone came up a few times. This chain joins TRBV27 and TRBJ2-4; D ambiguous. Germline V CDR1 and CDR2: MNHEY, SMNVEV (reference sequence). The CDR3 contains 15 residues. Between the trimmed V and J ends, which lost 5 bases and 0 bases, there was a span of 11 bases. CDR3 residues: CASSPIGAAKNIQYF. CDR3 coding DNA: TGTGCCAGCAGTCCCATAGGCGCAGCCAAAAACATTCAGTACTTC.

The V call is TRBV28, the J call TRBJ1-4; the match to TRBD1 covers 10 bases. This CDR3 comprises 16 residues. The V and J ends lost 6 bases and 8 bases, in that order; junction bases with no gene match: 12. CDR1 is MDHEN and CDR2 is SYDVKM in the germline V gene. The CDR3 sequence is CASSPRPGQGREKLFF. The CDR3, as DNA: TGTGCCAGCAGCCCTCGTCCGGGACAGGGGAGAGAAAAACTGTTTTTT.

This sequence joins TRBV27 and TRBJ1-3; 7 nucleotides line up with TRBD1. Germline V gene lookup returns CDR1 MNHEY and CDR2 SMNVEV (reference sequence). This CDR3 region has 16 residues. Trimming cost V 6 bases and J 0 bases; bases outside gene matches: 8. As DNA, the CDR3 is TGTGCCAGCAGCCTTCGGACAGGATACTCTGGAAACACCATATATTTT. This codes for CASSLRTGYSGNTIYF.

The gene calls are TRBV9 and TRBJ2-4; 8 bases map to TRBD2. V shed 0 bases, J shed 11 bases, and the junction held 10 bases outside the gene matches. Germline V lookup: CDR1 SGDLS, CDR2 YYNGEE. The CDR3 is 15 residues long. In DNA, the CDR3 is TGTGCCAGCAGCGTAGGTAGCGGGGAGTCCGGGTTTCAGTACTTC. This gives the protein CASSVGSGESGFQYF.

In its sample, this clone was seen a few times. J is TRBJ1-1 and V is TRBV11-3; unclear D gene. Germline V gene lookup returns CDR1 SGHNT and CDR2 YENEEA. V was cut by 5 bases and J by 5 bases, with 15 bases left in between. This CDR3 is 14 amino acids long. The CDR3 coding sequence is TGTGCCAGCAGCGGGCCAGGAAGAGGGACTGAAGCTTTCTTT. Encoded protein: CASSGPGRGTEAFF.

The chain joins TRBV30 to TRBJ2-1; the D is unclear. The germline V and J ends were trimmed by 1 base and 8 bases, with 6 bases remaining between them. Germline CDR1 GTSNPN, CDR2 SVGIG (reference sequence). This CDR3 region has 11 residues. CDR3 sequence reads: CAWSDLYEQFF. The CDR3 DNA reads TGTGCCTGGAGTGACTTATATGAGCAGTTCTTC.

This clone was recorded a few times. V gene TRBV6-1 combines with J gene TRBJ2-2; 12 bases agree with TRBD2. The CDR3 has 15 amino acids. After removal of 3 bases from V and 10 bases from J, the junction contained 6 bases not matched to a gene. Germline CDR1 MNHNS, CDR2 SASEGT. DNA of the CDR3: TGTGCCAGCAGTGATCTTCTAGCGGGGGGGGAGGAGCTGTTTTTT. Amino acids: CASSDLLAGGEELFF.

This clone appeared a single time. The rearrangement uses TRBV19 and TRBJ1-5; the match to TRBD1 covers 7 bases. Germline CDR1 LNHDA, CDR2 SQIVND (reference sequence). Unmatched junction bases numbered 8, after V lost 5 bases and J lost 4 bases. This CDR3 is 15 amino acids long. The DNA for the CDR3 is TGTGCCAGTAGTTCTATAGACAGGGTAAATCAGCCCCAGCATTTT. It is translated as CASSSIDRVNQPQHF.

The CDR3 DNA sequence: TGTGCCAGCAGTTACTCGGGGGTGAGCTCCTACGAGCAGTACTTC. Its translation is CASSYSGVSSYEQYF. The chain is built from TRBV6-5 and TRBJ2-7; D could derive from TRBD1 or TRBD2 (5 bases each). The CDR3 extends over 15 amino acids. V lost 0 bases to trimming and J lost 0 bases, with 9 bases between them. Germline assignment: CDR1 MNHEY and CDR2 SVGAGI.

The chain uses TRBV5-4 and TRBJ2-7; 7 bases match TRBD1. The CDR3 is 15 residues long. In germline, CDR1 is SGHNT, CDR2 YYREEE (reference sequence). Trimming took 4 bases from V and 2 from J; bases not matched to a gene: 9. For the CDR3, the DNA is TGTGCCAGCAGCCAAAGACAGGGTTCACCCTACGAGCAGTACTTC. Its translation is CASSQRQGSPYEQYF.

The chain couples TRBV18 to TRBJ2-7; 8 bases are a match to TRBD2. Germline CDR1 reads KGHSH; CDR2 reads LQKENI. The V gene end was trimmed by 6 bases and the J gene end by 3 bases; junction bases not matched to a gene: 4. This CDR3 contains 13 residues. The CDR3, as DNA: TGTGCCAGCTCCCCAACTAGCGGCTACGAGCAGTACTTC. Amino acids: CASSPTSGYEQYF.